A selection of T cell receptor beta chains follows, all from one sample in a study of shared clonotypes between healthy human individuals. The data were produced by immunoSEQ multiplex PCR, yet TCRdb's version contains in-frame clones alone and is incomplete. The repertoire holds fewer than 3 million clones, around 90% seen once, with approximately 0.41% in the top ten. Input material: naive CD4+ T cells from PBMCs. These receptors came from a man younger than 30 in good health. Some clones in this sample may be carry-over from other donors' samples. Each CDR3 is given with its conserved first and last residue. A D gene is named only where the DNA matches it firmly. Size tells how often a clone was seen (once, few, many) or the class of an expanded clone, and some rows leave it out.

D,V,J,size,CDR3,DNA
-,TRBV21-1,TRBJ2-4,-,CASNAHGHIQYF,TGTGCCAGCAACGCCCACGGACACATTCAGTACTTC
TRBD1,TRBV5-1,TRBJ1-4,-,CASSLEGVTGGAKLFF,TGCGCCAGCAGCTTGGAAGGGGTGACAGGGGGTGCAAAACTGTTTTTT
TRBD2,TRBV5-1,TRBJ2-1,-,CASAGGTSGRIQEQFF,TGCGCCAGCGCTGGGGGGACTAGCGGGAGGATTCAAGAGCAGTTCTTC
-,TRBV28,TRBJ1-5,once,CASSLVRGPSNQPQHF,TGTGCCAGCAGTTTAGTCAGGGGACCTAGCAATCAGCCCCAGCATTTT
TRBD2,TRBV9,TRBJ2-1,-,CASSVVGTSQNEQFF,TGTGCCAGCAGCGTAGTAGGGACTAGTCAGAATGAGCAGTTCTTC
TRBD1,TRBV5-1,TRBJ2-7,-,CASSRTGTSSYEQYF,TGCGCCAGCAGTCGGACAGGGACGAGCTCCTACGAGCAGTACTTC
-,TRBV9,TRBJ2-1,-,CASSLTGNEQFF,TGTGCCAGCAGCCTGACAGGTAATGAGCAGTTCTTC
-,TRBV25-1,TRBJ2-7,once,CASSEWAGVNYEQYF,TGTGCCAGCAGTGAATGGGCAGGGGTCAACTACGAGCAGTACTTC
-,TRBV2,TRBJ1-5,-,CASKGLGGTLSNQPQHF,TGTGCCAGCAAGGGTTTAGGGGGGACACTTAGCAATCAGCCCCAGCATTTT
-,TRBV7-9,TRBJ1-1,-,CASSLLRGNTEAFF,TGTGCCAGCAGCTTACTCAGGGGGAACACTGAAGCTTTCTTT
TRBD1,TRBV28,TRBJ2-7,-,CASSPEGQGGPSEQYF,TGTGCCAGCAGTCCCGAAGGACAGGGGGGGCCTAGTGAGCAGTACTTC
-,TRBV5-5,TRBJ1-5,-,CASSLGSGTSNQPQHF,TGTGCCAGCAGCTTGGGGTCAGGGACTAGCAATCAGCCCCAGCATTTT
TRBD1,TRBV5-4,TRBJ2-1,-,CASSSDRGSYNEQFF,TGTGCCAGCAGCTCAGACAGGGGTTCCTACAATGAGCAGTTCTTC
TRBD2,TRBV30,TRBJ2-7,once,CAWRLAGPSYEQYF,TGTGCCTGGAGACTAGCGGGACCCTCCTACGAGCAGTACTTC
-,TRBV2,TRBJ1-3,-,CASSELGLKDSGNTIYF,TGTGCCAGCAGCGAGCTCGGACTGAAAGATTCTGGAAACACCATATATTTT
-,TRBV18,TRBJ2-3,-,CASSPGVGDTQYF,TGTGCCAGCTCACCAGGGGTTGGAGATACGCAGTATTTT
-,TRBV29-1,TRBJ2-1,-,CSVEDRGLPLGEQFF,TGCAGCGTTGAAGATCGGGGACTCCCGTTAGGAGAGCAGTTCTTC
TRBD1,TRBV19,TRBJ1-4,-,CASNDRGRGEKLFF,TGTGCCAGTAACGACAGGGGGAGAGGTGAAAAACTGTTTTTT
TRBD2,TRBV28,TRBJ2-2,-,CASSSPGLERDTGELFF,TGTGCCAGCAGTTCCCCGGGACTAGAGAGGGACACCGGGGAGCTGTTTTTT
-,TRBV19,TRBJ2-7,-,CASSPNMAYEQYF,TGTGCCAGTAGTCCAAACATGGCCTACGAGCAGTACTTC
-,TRBV5-4,TRBJ2-5,-,CASSLVTEQETQYF,TGTGCCAGCAGCTTGGTTACGGAGCAAGAGACCCAGTACTTC
-,TRBV28,TRBJ1-1,-,CASSPPDGDTEAFF,TGTGCCAGCAGTCCCCCAGACGGCGACACTGAAGCTTTCTTT
-,TRBV7-2,TRBJ2-1,-,CASSLGPGLYNEQFF,TGTGCCAGCAGCTTGGGGCCGGGGCTGTACAATGAGCAGTTCTTC
-,TRBV30,TRBJ2-7,-,CAWSSKTGGYRYEQYF,TGTGCCTGGAGTTCCAAAACTGGGGGATACCGGTACGAGCAGTACTTC
TRBD2,TRBV7-2,TRBJ2-7,-,CASSLSLAGSSYEQYF,TGTGCCAGCAGCTTAAGCCTAGCGGGGAGCTCCTACGAGCAGTACTTC
TRBD2,TRBV5-1,TRBJ2-5,-,CASSLAPAGGEETQYF,TGCGCCAGCAGCTTGGCCCCTGCGGGAGGGGAAGAGACCCAGTACTTC
TRBD2,TRBV19,TRBJ2-1,-,CASTRRLAGGRNEQFF,TGTGCCAGTACCCGCCGGTTAGCGGGAGGGAGGAATGAGCAGTTCTTC
-,TRBV6-1,TRBJ1-2,-,CASSAAQGSYGYTF,TGTGCCAGCAGTGCTGCTCAGGGGAGCTATGGCTACACCTTC
TRBD1,TRBV10-3,TRBJ1-1,-,CAIRGQGGGTEAFF,TGTGCCATCAGGGGACAGGGCGGCGGCACTGAAGCTTTCTTT
-,TRBV2,TRBJ1-4,-,CASSRIGNEKLFF,TGTGCCAGCAGTAGAATCGGAAATGAAAAACTGTTTTTT
TRBD2,TRBV19,TRBJ2-3,once,CASSGRAQDTQYF,TGTGCTTCTAGCGGGAGGGCCCAAGATACGCAGTATTTT
TRBD1,TRBV5-4,TRBJ1-2,-,CASSPGRGYGYTF,TGTGCCAGCAGCCCCGGCAGGGGGTATGGCTACACCTTC
TRBD2,TRBV28,TRBJ2-7,-,CASSPGTSGRYEQYF,TGTGCCAGCAGCCCCGGGACTAGCGGGAGGTACGAGCAGTACTTC
-,TRBV5-1,TRBJ1-1,-,CASSSTGMNTEAFF,TGCGCCAGCAGCTCTACAGGGATGAACACTGAAGCTTTCTTT
-,TRBV27,TRBJ1-1,-,CASSFIIGPRTEAFF,TGTGCCAGCAGTTTTATAATCGGACCCCGTACTGAAGCTTTCTTT
-,TRBV6-1,TRBJ2-5,-,CASSGPAEEETQYF,TGTGCCAGCAGTGGCCCCGCGGAGGAAGAGACCCAGTACTTC
TRBD1,TRBV7-6,TRBJ1-2,once,CASSLGAGGAAVGGYTF,TGTGCCAGCAGCTTAGGGGCAGGGGGCGCTGCGGTAGGTGGCTACACCTTC
TRBD1,TRBV11-2,TRBJ1-1,-,CASSPRTGGPSTEAFF,TGTGCCAGCAGCCCACGGACAGGGGGCCCTAGCACTGAAGCTTTCTTT
TRBD1,TRBV4-2,TRBJ1-2,-,CASSQETTGGAGYTF,TGTGCCAGCAGCCAAGAAACCACAGGGGGCGCTGGCTACACCTTC
TRBD1,TRBV19,TRBJ1-5,-,CASSFPDRGINQPQHF,TGTGCCAGTAGTTTCCCAGACAGGGGAATCAATCAGCCCCAGCATTTT
TRBD1,TRBV28,TRBJ1-2,once,CASSPGGVGYGYTF,TGTGCCAGCAGTCCAGGGGGGGTCGGGTATGGCTACACCTTC
TRBD2,TRBV10-3,TRBJ2-7,-,CAIRRGETSGSYEQYF,TGTGCCATCAGACGGGGGGAGACTAGCGGCTCCTACGAGCAGTACTTC